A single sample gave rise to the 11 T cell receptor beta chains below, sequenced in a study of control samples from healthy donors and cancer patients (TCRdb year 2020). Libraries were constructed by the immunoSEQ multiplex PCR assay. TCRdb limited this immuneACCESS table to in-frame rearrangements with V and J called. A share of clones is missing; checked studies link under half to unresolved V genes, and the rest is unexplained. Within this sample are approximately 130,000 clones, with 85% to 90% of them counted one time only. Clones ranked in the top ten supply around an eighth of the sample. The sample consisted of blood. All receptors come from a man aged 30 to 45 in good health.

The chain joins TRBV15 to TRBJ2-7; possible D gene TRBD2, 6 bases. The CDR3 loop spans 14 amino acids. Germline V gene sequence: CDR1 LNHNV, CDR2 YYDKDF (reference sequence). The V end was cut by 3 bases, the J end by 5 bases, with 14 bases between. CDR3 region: CATSSRAGRNEQYF. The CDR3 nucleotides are TGTGCCACCAGCAGTAGGGCAGGGAGGAACGAGCAGTACTTC. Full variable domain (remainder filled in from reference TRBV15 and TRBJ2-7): DAMVIQNPRYQVTQFGKPVTLSCSQTLNHNVMYWYQQKSSQAPKLLFHYYDKDFNNEADTPDNFQSRRPNTSFCFLDIRSPGLGDTAMYLCATSSRAGRNEQYFGPGTRLTVT.

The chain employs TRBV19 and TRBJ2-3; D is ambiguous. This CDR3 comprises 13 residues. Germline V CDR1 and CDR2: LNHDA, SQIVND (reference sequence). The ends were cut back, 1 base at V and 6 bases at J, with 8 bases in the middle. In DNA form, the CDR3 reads TGTGCCAGTAGTATAGGGGCGGCGGATACGCAGTATTTT. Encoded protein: CASSIGAADTQYF.

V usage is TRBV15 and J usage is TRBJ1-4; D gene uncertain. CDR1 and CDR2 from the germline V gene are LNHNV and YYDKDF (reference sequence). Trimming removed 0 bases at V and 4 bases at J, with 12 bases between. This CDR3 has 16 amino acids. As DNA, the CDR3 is TGTGCCACCAGCAGAGATAAGGGCACTTTTAATGAAAAACTGTTTTTT. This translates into CATSRDKGTFNEKLFF.

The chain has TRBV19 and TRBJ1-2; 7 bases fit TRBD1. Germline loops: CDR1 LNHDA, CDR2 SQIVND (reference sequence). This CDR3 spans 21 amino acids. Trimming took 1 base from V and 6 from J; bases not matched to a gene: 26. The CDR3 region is CASSIVGGGLPGPTGDDGYTF. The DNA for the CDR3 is TGTGCCAGTAGTATAGTAGGGGGCGGGTTGCCGGGGCCGACAGGAGACGATGGCTACACCTTC.

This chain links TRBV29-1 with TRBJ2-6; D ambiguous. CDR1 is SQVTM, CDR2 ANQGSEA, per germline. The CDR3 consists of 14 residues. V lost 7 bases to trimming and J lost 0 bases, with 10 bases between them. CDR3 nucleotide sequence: TGCAGCGCCAGCGTTAACTCTGGGGCCAACGTCCTGACTTTC. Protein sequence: CSASVNSGANVLTF.

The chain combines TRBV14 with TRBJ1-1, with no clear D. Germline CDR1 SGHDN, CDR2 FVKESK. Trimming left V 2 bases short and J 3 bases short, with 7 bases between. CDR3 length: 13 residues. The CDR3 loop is CASSQQGYTEAFF. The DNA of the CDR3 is TGTGCCAGCAGCCAACAAGGGTACACTGAAGCTTTCTTT.

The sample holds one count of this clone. The DNA of the CDR3 is TGTGCCAGCAGCCCTGTGCCTGGTGGGAACACTGAAGCTTTCTTT. This gives the protein CASSPVPGGNTEAFF. J is TRBJ1-1 and V is TRBV3-1 (or the pseudogene TRBV3-2); no reliable D call. The CDR3 has 15 amino acids. Germline CDR1 is LGHDT and CDR2 is YNNKEL (reference sequence). The ends were cut back, 4 bases at V and 1 base at J, with 13 bases in the middle.

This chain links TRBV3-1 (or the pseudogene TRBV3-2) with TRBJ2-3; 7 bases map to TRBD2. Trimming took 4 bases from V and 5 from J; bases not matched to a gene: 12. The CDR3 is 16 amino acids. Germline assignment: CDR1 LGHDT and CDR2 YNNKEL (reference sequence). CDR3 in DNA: TGTGCCAGCAGCCTCACTAGCGTCAAGCCCGAAGATACGCAGTATTTT. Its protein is CASSLTSVKPEDTQYF.

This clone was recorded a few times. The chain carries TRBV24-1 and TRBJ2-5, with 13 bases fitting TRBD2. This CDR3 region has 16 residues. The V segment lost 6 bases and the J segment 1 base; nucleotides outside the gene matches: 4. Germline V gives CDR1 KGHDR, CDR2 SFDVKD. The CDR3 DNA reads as TGTGCCACCAGTACGACTAGCGGGGGGTTCCAAGAGACCCAGTACTTC. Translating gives CATSTTSGGFQETQYF.

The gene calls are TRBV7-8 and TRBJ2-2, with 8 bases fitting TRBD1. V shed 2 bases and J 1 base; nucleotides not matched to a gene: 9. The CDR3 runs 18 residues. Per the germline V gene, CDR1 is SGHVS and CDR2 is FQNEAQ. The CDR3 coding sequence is TGTGCCAGCAGCTTACGGGGGTTTGGGACAGGGAACACCGGGGAGCTGTTTTTT. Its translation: CASSLRGFGTGNTGELFF.

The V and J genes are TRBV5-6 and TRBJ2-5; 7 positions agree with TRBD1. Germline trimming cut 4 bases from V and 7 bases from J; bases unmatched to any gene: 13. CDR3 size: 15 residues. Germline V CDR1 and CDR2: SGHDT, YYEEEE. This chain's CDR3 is CASSTGTVVRATQYF. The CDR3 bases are TGTGCCAGCAGCACCGGGACAGTCGTTAGGGCGACCCAGTACTTC.